Below are 29 T cell receptor beta chains sequenced from a single sample in a study of blood T cell repertoires in COVID-19. TCRdb keeps only in-frame clones here, not all; method: immunoSEQ multiplex PCR. The sample shows under 300,000 clones, roughly 88% of them seen only once. Material: peripheral blood. These receptor sequences come from a man older than 75 with acute or convalescent COVID-19.

The chain is built from TRBV27 and TRBJ1-2; 7 bases are a match to TRBD1. From germline, CDR1 is MNHEY and CDR2 SMNVEV (reference sequence). With 1 base clipped from V and 4 bases from J, the junction kept 9 bases outside the gene matches. The CDR3 is 16 amino acids. The CDR3 coding sequence is TGTGCCAGCAGTTTATTCTCAGGGGGATTGCCCTATGGCTACACCTTC. Translating gives CASSLFSGGLPYGYTF.

The CDR3 reads CAASTGLGTQYF. The DNA of the CDR3 is TGTGCCGCGTCGACAGGGTTGGGGACCCAGTACTTC. This sequence joins TRBV24-1 and TRBJ2-5; TRBD1 matches 7 bases. V lost 12 bases to trimming and J lost 7 bases; unmatched junction nucleotides: 10. The CDR3 consists of 12 residues. Germline assignment: CDR1 KGHDR and CDR2 SFDVKD.

V is TRBV27 and J is TRBJ1-2; D possibly corresponds to TRBD1 (6 bases). V gave up 5 bases and J gave up 0 bases, with 22 bases separating them. Germline assignment: CDR1 MNHEY and CDR2 SMNVEV (reference sequence). The CDR3 has 18 residues. The DNA of the CDR3 is TGTGCCAGCAGTCCTACAGGGACCGCTTCTCCTTCTAACTATGGCTACACCTTC. Its translation: CASSPTGTASPSNYGYTF.

The chain links TRBV6-5 to TRBJ2-1, with 10 bases identical to TRBD1. The CDR3 loop spans 14 amino acids. Germline V gene lookup returns CDR1 MNHEY and CDR2 SVGAGI. J was trimmed by 3 bases and V by 6 bases; bases with no gene match: 2. The DNA of the CDR3 is TGTGCCAGCAGGTGGACAGGGGGCTACAATGAGCAGTTCTTC. This codes for CASRWTGGYNEQFF.

J is TRBJ1-2 and V is TRBV27, with no clear D. Germline CDR1 is MNHEY and CDR2 is SMNVEV (reference sequence). The V and J ends lost 4 bases and 8 bases respectively, with 14 bases between them. This CDR3 spans 13 amino acids. The CDR3 is CASSSLGYGGYTF. In DNA, the CDR3 is TGTGCCAGCAGTTCCTTGGGCTACGGAGGCTACACCTTC.

The CDR3 bases are TGTGCCAGCAGTTACTCTCGGGTCCCCTCCTACGAGCAGTACTTC. Residues: CASSYSRVPSYEQYF. J is TRBJ2-7 and V is TRBV6-5; D ambiguous. The V end lost 0 bases, the J end lost 0 bases, and 9 bases lay between the germline ends. The CDR3 is made up of 15 amino acids. Germline CDR1 and CDR2: MNHEY and SVGAGI.

CDR3 amino acids: CASSLVSVGELFF. CDR3 bases: TGTGCCAGCAGCTTAGTTTCGGTCGGGGAGCTGTTTTTT. This rearrangement joins TRBV7-2 to TRBJ2-2; no clear D gene. Per the germline V gene, CDR1 is SGHTA and CDR2 is FQGNSA. Trimming cost V 1 base and J 7 bases, with 7 bases left between them. The CDR3 is 13 residues long.

V gene TRBV7-6 combines with J gene TRBJ2-3; the D gene is possibly TRBD2 (5 bases). CDR3 length: 16 amino acids. Trimming removed 2 bases at V and 4 bases at J, with 16 bases between. Germline V gene sequence: CDR1 SGHVS, CDR2 FNYEAQ. CDR3 nucleotides: TGTGCCAGCAGCTTATTCCGCGGTAAAGCGGCAGATACGCAGTATTTT. It is translated as CASSLFRGKAADTQYF.

V gene TRBV6-2 or TRBV6-3 combines with J gene TRBJ1-6; D is perhaps TRBD1 (5 bases). The V end lost 0 bases, the J end lost 7 bases, and 19 bases lay between the germline ends. Germline V lookup: CDR1 MNHEY, CDR2 SVGEGT. The CDR3 covers 18 residues. This CDR3 is CASSYSSGGGVGNSPLHF. For the CDR3, the DNA is TGTGCCAGCAGTTACTCTTCAGGCGGGGGAGTGGGAAATTCACCCCTCCACTTT.

Comment on this clone: At one of its ends the junction is not consistent with the germline gene, which may arise from a read error. This rearrangement joins TRBV7-7 to TRBJ2-3, with D possibly being TRBD2 (6 bases). CDR3 length equals 14 residues. The germline V gene has CDR1 SSHAT and CDR2 FNYEAQ (reference sequence). The CDR3 nucleotides read TGTGCTAGCAGCTTAGACGGGGGAACAGATACGCAGTATTTT. This gives the protein CASSLDGGTDTQYF.

The chain recombines TRBV15 with TRBJ1-6; D may be TRBD1 (5 bases). This CDR3 has 13 amino acids. The V gene's germline CDR1 is LNHNV and CDR2 YYDKDF (reference sequence). V dropped 11 bases and J dropped 8 bases, with 16 bases sitting between them. CDR3 nucleotides: TGTGCCCGCTGGGCAGGGCTCGATTCACCCCTCCACTTT. Residues: CARWAGLDSPLHF.

This rearrangement joins TRBV7-2 to TRBJ2-5; D may be TRBD1 (7 bases). This CDR3 has 16 amino acids. Between the trimmed V and J ends, which lost 4 bases and 2 bases, there was a span of 17 bases. Germline CDR1 is SGHTA and CDR2 is FQGNSA. The CDR3 DNA reads as TGTGCCAGCAGCTCGTCCGGTCAGGGGGGTCAAGAGACCCAGTACTTC. As protein: CASSSSGQGGQETQYF. Based on the CDR3 plus reference TRBV7-2 and TRBJ2-5, the full variable domain is GAGVSQSPSNKVTEKGKDVELRCDPISGHTALYWYRQSLGQGLEFLIYFQGNSAPDKSGLPSDRFSAERTGGSVSTLTIQRTQQEDSAVYLCASSSSGQGGQETQYFGPGTRLLVL.

This chain connects TRBV5-1 to TRBJ2-6; TRBD1 agrees at 9 bases. The J segment lost 2 bases and the V segment lost 4 bases, leaving 4 bases of the junction unmatched. Germline lookup yields CDR1 SGHRS and CDR2 YFSETQ. The CDR3 runs 16 residues. The CDR3 region is CASSIDRGTGANVLTF. The DNA for the CDR3 is TGCGCCAGCAGCATTGACAGGGGGACTGGGGCCAACGTCCTGACTTTC. Complete variable domain (other parts from reference TRBV5-1 and TRBJ2-6): KAGVTQTPRYLIKTRGQQVTLSCSPISGHRSVSWYQQTPGQGLQFLFEYFSETQRNKGNFPGRFSGRQFSNSRSEMNVSTLELGDSALYLCASSIDRGTGANVLTFGAGSRLTVL.

This clone has a single count. The rearrangement uses TRBV28 and TRBJ2-7; D perhaps matches TRBD2 (5 bases). V lost 3 bases and J 1 base, leaving 7 bases between the germline ends. Germline V gene sequence: CDR1 MDHEN, CDR2 SYDVKM. This CDR3 is built from 13 residues. CDR3 loop: CASSLGASYEQYF. The CDR3 nucleotides read TGTGCCAGCAGTTTGGGAGCGTCCTACGAGCAGTACTTC.

This chain links TRBV3-1 (or the pseudogene TRBV3-2) with TRBJ1-1, with D perhaps TRBD1 (5 bases). V was pared by 0 bases and J by 5 bases, with 10 bases between. Germline CDR1 and CDR2: LGHDT and YNNKEL (reference sequence). The CDR3 runs 14 residues. DNA of the CDR3: TGTGCCAGCAGCCAAGATGTTGGGGGGACTGAAGCTTTCTTT. It yields the protein CASSQDVGGTEAFF.

The V and J genes are TRBV19 and TRBJ2-2, with a weak D call TRBD1 (6 bases). CDR3 length: 16 amino acids. CDR1 and CDR2 from the germline V gene are LNHDA and SQIVND (reference sequence). Trimming left V 4 bases short and J 1 base short, with 13 bases between. This CDR3 is CASSTDRTLNTGELFF. The CDR3 coding sequence is TGTGCCAGTAGTACCGACAGGACCCTGAACACCGGGGAGCTGTTTTTT. Full variable domain (rest looked up from reference TRBV19 and TRBJ2-2): DGGITQSPKYLFRKEGQNVTLSCEQNLNHDAMYWYRQDPGQGLRLIYYSQIVNDFQKGDIAEGYSVSREKKESFPLTVTSAQKNPTAFYLCASSTDRTLNTGELFFGEGSRLTVL.

This clone came up once. This chain links TRBV18 with TRBJ2-7, with TRBD1 identical over 8 bases. The CDR3 covers 16 residues. The V gene end was trimmed by 3 bases and the J gene end by 5 bases; junction bases not matched to a gene: 12. Per germline, CDR1 KGHSH and CDR2 LQKENI. The CDR3 here is CASSPPVGTGNDEQYF. The CDR3 DNA is TGTGCCAGCTCACCGCCGGTGGGGACAGGTAACGACGAGCAGTACTTC.

The chain employs TRBV6-1 and TRBJ1-1; D is unresolved. The germline V gene has CDR1 MNHNS and CDR2 SASEGT. This CDR3 is 13 amino acids long. V dropped 2 bases and J dropped 5 bases, with 9 bases sitting between them. This CDR3 is CASSETVGTEAFF. CDR3 DNA sequence: TGTGCCAGCAGTGAAACGGTCGGGACTGAAGCTTTCTTT.

The chain employs TRBV12-5 and TRBJ2-2, with a tentative D call TRBD1 (5 bases). This CDR3 is built from 13 residues. Germline CDR1 and CDR2: LGHNT and FRNRAP. Trimming pared 7 bases from V and 5 bases from J, leaving 11 bases between. CDR3 amino acids: CASAAGPTGELFF. CDR3 nucleotides: TGTGCTAGTGCGGCAGGGCCTACCGGGGAGCTGTTTTTT.

In its sample, this clone was seen once. This rearrangement joins TRBV3-1 (or the pseudogene TRBV3-2) to TRBJ1-1; D is undetermined. In germline, CDR1 is LGHDT, CDR2 YNNKEL (reference sequence). The V gene lost 1 base and the J gene lost 11 bases, with 17 bases spanning the gap. The CDR3 runs 14 residues. For the CDR3, the DNA is TGTGCCAGCAGCCAAGGGGCCGGTATAACGCGCGCTTTCTTT. This codes for CASSQGAGITRAFF.

The chain joins TRBV7-9 to TRBJ1-1; D remains ambiguous. Germline V lookup: CDR1 SEHNR, CDR2 FQNEAQ (reference sequence). The CDR3 is made up of 15 amino acids. Trimming took 3 bases from V and 4 from J, leaving 15 bases between them. The CDR3: CASSFGGALGTEAFF. In nucleotides, the CDR3 is TGTGCCAGCAGCTTCGGAGGCGCCTTGGGCACTGAAGCTTTCTTT.

The J gene is TRBJ1-6, the V gene TRBV14; D unresolved. Between the trimmed V and J ends, which lost 0 bases and 7 bases, there was a span of 4 bases. The CDR3 consists of 13 residues. The V gene's germline CDR1 is SGHDN and CDR2 FVKESK. CDR3 nucleotide sequence: TGTGCCAGCAGCCAAGACCTGAATTCACCCCTCCACTTT. Its protein product is CASSQDLNSPLHF.

The chain links TRBV28 to TRBJ1-5, with 10 bases identical to TRBD1. Trimming cost V 6 bases and J 6 bases; bases outside gene matches: 5. CDR1 is MDHEN and CDR2 is SYDVKM in the germline V gene. The CDR3 is 14 residues long. CDR3 DNA sequence: TGTGCCAGCAGGGGGACAGGGGCAGCTCAGCCCCAGCATTTT. This translates into CASRGTGAAQPQHF. The variable domain in full, with the rest retrieved from reference TRBV28 and TRBJ1-5, is DVKVTQSSRYLVKRTGEKVFLECVQDMDHENMFWYRQDPGLGLRLIYFSYDVKMKEKGDIPEGYSVSREKKERFSLILESASTNQTSMYLCASRGTGAAQPQHFGDGTRLSIL.

CDR3 protein: CASSLLPTQGEFLNQPQHF. CDR3 nucleotide sequence: TGCGCCAGCAGCTTACTCCCTACACAGGGGGAGTTCCTCAATCAGCCCCAGCATTTT. The chain combines TRBV5-1 with TRBJ1-5, with 8 bases lining up with TRBD1. The length of the CDR3 is 19 residues. Germline assignment: CDR1 SGHRS and CDR2 YFSETQ. The V gene end was trimmed by 2 bases and the J gene end by 3 bases; junction bases not matched to a gene: 16.

Points on this clone: The same CDR3 arises from other DNA sequences in this sample as well. The chain joins TRBV10-3 to TRBJ1-5, with D perhaps matching TRBD1 (5 bases). V was trimmed by 6 bases and J by 0 bases, leaving 6 bases between them. This CDR3 contains 13 residues. Looked up from germline, CDR1 is ENHRY and CDR2 is SYGVKD. The CDR3 DNA sequence: TGTGCCATCAGCGACAGTAGCAATCAGCCCCAGCATTTT. Encoded protein: CAISDSSNQPQHF.

The V and J genes are TRBV5-8 and TRBJ1-4; 7 positions agree with TRBD1. This CDR3 has 13 amino acids. Losses at the gene ends were 3 bases for V and 8 bases for J; bases not matched to a gene: 4. Germline assignment: CDR1 SGHTS and CDR2 YDEGEE. The CDR3 region is CASSWRQGEKLFF. The CDR3 coding sequence is TGTGCCAGCAGCTGGAGACAGGGAGAAAAACTGTTTTTT.

The rearrangement uses TRBV5-1 and TRBJ2-1; 7 bases fit TRBD1. In germline, CDR1 is SGHRS, CDR2 YFSETQ. CDR3 length: 15 amino acids. The ends lost 3 bases at V and 0 bases at J; junction bases unmatched: 3. CDR3 nucleotides: TGCGCCAGCAGCTCACGGACAGGCTCCTACAATGAGCAGTTCTTC. Encoded protein: CASSSRTGSYNEQFF.

The chain couples TRBV27 to TRBJ1-6, with D perhaps matching TRBD1 (5 bases). V lost 4 bases and J lost 6, with 7 bases in between. Germline V gives CDR1 MNHEY, CDR2 SMNVEV (reference sequence). The CDR3 extends over 13 amino acids. CDR3: CASSSQGNSPLHF. The DNA of the CDR3 is TGTGCCAGCAGTTCCCAGGGTAATTCACCCCTCCACTTT.

The gene calls are TRBV18 and TRBJ2-7; 7 bases are a match to TRBD2. Germline values: CDR1 KGHSH, CDR2 LQKENI. The V segment lost 6 bases and the J segment 6 bases; nucleotides outside the gene matches: 5. The CDR3 loop spans 12 amino acids. The CDR3 DNA follows: TGTGCCAGCTCTTCGAGCGGGACCGAGCAGTACTTC. As protein: CASSSSGTEQYF.